This T cell receptor (beta chain) was captured in a study of cytomegalovirus exposure and HLA in healthy donors. Overall study results and limits: Listed as cytomegalovirus-associated were 150 to 200 TCR beta chains. Later analysis identified 16,000 or so TCR beta sequences associated with HLA alleles, using a false discovery rate threshold of 0.05. According to a later analysis, donors in an Asian-associated ancestry cluster reportedly had fewer N-insertions than the roughly 640-donor mean. Earlier results showed most TCR beta V segments being productive about 87% or about 30% of the time.

Germline V gene sequence: CDR1 KGHSY, CDR2 FQNENV. This CDR3 region has 19 residues. V lost 4 bases to trimming and J lost 5 bases; unmatched junction nucleotides: 16. In regard to this clone: Its matching antigen is unknown.

Primers: 60 Vbeta forward and 13 Jbeta reverse. Data came from immunoSEQ multiplex PCR; TCRdb stores just in-frame clones and leaves some out. The sample totals about 160,000 clones. This clonotype was sampled from a man in his thirties or forties in good health and CMV-seronegative. The gene calls are TRBV16 and TRBJ2-2; 10 bases map to TRBD1. Specimen: PBMCs. The CDR3 nucleotides are TGTGCCAGCAGCCGGACCGGGACAGGGGTTATTGGCTTTACCGGGGAGCTGTTTTTT. Its protein product is CASSRTGTGVIGFTGELFF.